Shown below are 22 T cell receptor beta chains from a single sample sequenced in a study of T-cell memory formation after mild COVID-19. One entry per CDR3 protein, called by TCRdb with MiXCR from the 5' RACE reads. The profile shows about 260,000 distinct CDR3 sequences, 8% to 10% of them singletons. Sequenced: PBMCs or a T cell subset sorted from them (not recorded which). The receptors were sampled from a man younger than 35 who had mild COVID-19 (a few samples of this study predate the infection). Cell type and time point are not known.

This clonotype was counted a few times. The genes are TRBV7-2 and TRBJ2-3; TRBD2 matches at 8 bases. This CDR3 is 18 amino acids long. Losses at the gene ends were 5 bases for V and 0 bases for J; bases not matched to a gene: 13. Germline V gene sequence: CDR1 SGHTA, CDR2 FQGNSA. CDR3 bases: TGTGCCAGCAGCCACCGCCCGCGGGGGGCTCCTAGCACAGATACGCAGTATTTT. This codes for CASSHRPRGAPSTDTQYF.

This clonotype was observed at least ten times. The chain combines TRBV4-3 with TRBJ2-2, with TRBD2 identical over 11 bases. This CDR3 has 16 residues. The V gene's germline CDR1 is LGHNA and CDR2 YSLEER. The V and J ends lost 5 bases and 0 bases, in that order; junction bases with no gene match: 2. The CDR3 here is CASSLLAGANTGELFF. The CDR3 DNA sequence: TGCGCCAGCAGCTTACTAGCGGGGGCGAACACCGGGGAGCTGTTTTTT.

Ten or more counts support this clonotype. The V call is TRBV5-1, the J call TRBJ2-1, with D perhaps TRBD2 (5 bases). Trimming stripped 2 bases from V and 0 bases from J, with 9 bases between. The CDR3 is made up of 15 amino acids. Germline V lookup: CDR1 SGHRS, CDR2 YFSETQ. The CDR3 is CASSFGVLSYNEQFF. The CDR3 DNA reads TGCGCCAGCAGCTTCGGGGTCCTCTCCTACAATGAGCAGTTCTTC.

In this sample, this clonotype turned up a few times. V gene TRBV7-2 combines with J gene TRBJ1-1; TRBD1 matches 8 bases. Per the germline V gene, CDR1 is SGHTA and CDR2 is FQGNSA. The length of the CDR3 is 14 residues. The trim removed 5 bases at V and 3 bases at J, leaving 5 bases unmatched. CDR3 residues: CASSPRQGYTEAFF. The CDR3 DNA is TGTGCCAGCAGCCCCCGACAGGGGTACACTGAAGCTTTCTTT.

This chain joins TRBV7-2 and TRBJ2-5, with TRBD2 matching 9 bases. CDR3 length: 16 amino acids. Trimming took 2 bases from V and 7 from J; bases not matched to a gene: 11. Germline loops: CDR1 SGHTA, CDR2 FQGNSA. The CDR3 nucleotides are TGTGCCAGCAGCTTACAAAGCGGGGGGACTCAGGGGACCCAGTACTTC. Protein: CASSLQSGGTQGTQYF. The whole variable domain, filled in from reference TRBV7-2 and TRBJ2-5, reads GAGVSQSPSNKVTEKGKDVELRCDPISGHTALYWYRQSLGQGLEFLIYFQGNSAPDKSGLPSDRFSAERTGGSVSTLTIQRTQQEDSAVYLCASSLQSGGTQGTQYFGPGTRLLVL.

This chain links TRBV12-3 or TRBV12-4 with TRBJ1-2, with a possible D match to TRBD1 (5 bases). V lost 7 bases, J lost 6 bases, and 21 bases lay in between. The CDR3 extends over 15 amino acids. The CDR3 region has the DNA TGTGCCAGCACCGAAGGGACCGAGGGATTTCATGGCTACACCTTC. It codes for CASTEGTEGFHGYTF.

The V gene is TRBV7-3, the J gene TRBJ2-2; 8 nucleotides match TRBD2. J gave up 2 bases and V 5 bases, and 4 bases lay outside the gene matches. The CDR3 is 15 residues long. Germline-derived CDR1 and CDR2 are SGHTA and FQGTGA. In nucleotides, the CDR3 is TGTGCCAGCAGCCTACTAGCGGTCAACACCGGGGAGCTGTTTTTT. This encodes CASSLLAVNTGELFF.

This clonotype was recorded at least ten times. The chain combines TRBV7-6 with TRBJ2-5, with 7 nucleotides matching TRBD1. The CDR3 is 14 amino acids. The germline gives CDR1 SGHVS, CDR2 FNYEAQ. After removal of 5 bases from V and 6 bases from J, the junction contained 9 bases not matched to a gene. In nucleotides, the CDR3 is TGTGCCAGCAGCCCCAACAGGGGTTCGCAGACCCAGTACTTC. It translates to CASSPNRGSQTQYF.

The V and J genes are TRBV5-1 and TRBJ1-6; 7 bases line up with TRBD1. This CDR3 is 18 amino acids long. Germline lookup yields CDR1 SGHRS and CDR2 YFSETQ. V lost 0 bases, J lost 6 bases, and 12 bases stayed unmatched. DNA of the CDR3: TGCGCCAGCAGCTTGGGACAGGGCGCGACCCCTTTTAATTCACCCCTCCACTTT. Its protein is CASSLGQGATPFNSPLHF.

This clonotype was observed many times. The chain links TRBV5-1 to TRBJ2-3; 8 bases line up with TRBD1. V lost 4 bases, J lost 3 bases, and 10 bases stayed unmatched. Per the germline V gene, CDR1 is SGHRS and CDR2 is YFSETQ. The CDR3 length is 16 residues. The CDR3 region is CASSRTTGVVTDTQYF. DNA of the CDR3: TGCGCCAGCAGCCGAACGACAGGGGTTGTGACAGATACGCAGTATTTT. The variable domain in full, completed from reference TRBV5-1 and TRBJ2-3, reads KAGVTQTPRYLIKTRGQQVTLSCSPISGHRSVSWYQQTPGQGLQFLFEYFSETQRNKGNFPGRFSGRQFSNSRSEMNVSTLELGDSALYLCASSRTTGVVTDTQYFGPGTRLTVL.

This clonotype has a count of ten or more. The gene calls are TRBV7-8 and TRBJ2-4; TRBD2 might be the D (5 bases). Trimming cost V 1 base and J 0 bases, with 7 bases left between them. The CDR3 consists of 15 residues. The germline V gene has CDR1 SGHVS and CDR2 FQNEAQ. CDR3 coding DNA: TGTGCCAGCAGCTTAGAGAGGGTAGCCAAAAACATTCAGTACTTC. Its protein is CASSLERVAKNIQYF. The full variable domain, rest sourced from reference TRBV7-8 and TRBJ2-4, is GAGVSQSPRYKVAKRGQDVALRCDPISGHVSLFWYQQALGQGPEFLTYFQNEAQLDKSGLPSDRFFAERPEGSVSTLKIQRTQQEDSAVYLCASSLERVAKNIQYFGAGTRLSVL.

This clonotype has a count of ten or more. The DNA for the CDR3 is TGTGCCATCAGCGGGATACAGACCAGCACAGATACGCAGTATTTT. Amino acid sequence: CAISGIQTSTDTQYF. The chain employs TRBV10-3 and TRBJ2-3; D possibly corresponds to TRBD2 (5 bases). The CDR3 totals 15 residues. Germline V gives CDR1 ENHRY, CDR2 SYGVKD. Trimming took off 6 bases at V and 0 bases at J, with 13 bases between the two ends.

V usage is TRBV20-1 and J usage is TRBJ2-2; D may be TRBD1 (5 bases). Germline CDR1 reads DFQATT; CDR2 reads SNEGSKA (reference sequence). This CDR3 is built from 14 residues. Trimming took 3 bases from V and 2 from J, leaving 10 bases between them. This CDR3 reads CSARGLTNTGELFF. CDR3 bases: TGCAGTGCTAGGGGGCTTACAAACACCGGGGAGCTGTTTTTT.

The sample holds a few counts of this clonotype. This chain links TRBV6-2 or TRBV6-3 with TRBJ2-7; TRBD2 matches at 7 bases. CDR3 length equals 14 residues. Germline V gives CDR1 MNHEY, CDR2 SVGEGT. Trimming at V came to 0 bases and at J to 2 bases, leaving 1 base not matched to a gene. CDR3 DNA: TGTGCCAGCAGTTACTCAGCGGGGCCCTACGAGCAGTACTTC. Amino acid sequence: CASSYSAGPYEQYF.

This clonotype has just a few counts. The chain employs TRBV20-1 and TRBJ1-1; 7 nucleotides align to TRBD1. J gave up 11 bases and V 4 bases, and 19 bases lay outside the gene matches. The germline V gene has CDR1 DFQATT and CDR2 SNEGSKA (reference sequence). The CDR3 runs 15 residues. CDR3 protein: CSATVPGQFSLRAFF. The CDR3 coding sequence is TGCAGTGCTACAGTCCCGGGACAGTTCAGTCTCAGGGCTTTCTTT.

With respect to this clonotype: Compared with germline, one end of the junction differs, possibly owing to a read error. This chain connects TRBV6-1 to TRBJ1-5; D possibly corresponds to TRBD1 (5 bases). The CDR3 spans 15 residues. Per germline, CDR1 MNHNS and CDR2 SASEGT. The CDR3 DNA reads TGTGCCAGCAGTCCCCTTGACGGGGCGCGGCAGCCCAAGCATTTT. This codes for CASSPLDGARQPKHF.

This chain joins TRBV10-3 and TRBJ2-5; tentatively, D is TRBD1 or TRBD2 (5 bases each). The CDR3 length is 12 residues. V lost 3 bases to trimming and J lost 5 bases, with 7 bases between them. The germline V gene has CDR1 ENHRY and CDR2 SYGVKD. The CDR3 bases are TGTGCCATCAGTGACAGGGACGAGACCCAGTACTTC. The encoded protein is CAISDRDETQYF.

This clonotype was detected a few times. The rearrangement uses TRBV2 and TRBJ2-3; D call uncertain. Germline V gives CDR1 SNHLY, CDR2 FYNNEI. The CDR3 consists of 13 residues. V lost 3 bases and J lost 2, with 6 bases in between. The CDR3 nucleotides are TGTGCCAGCAGTGAGATATACACAGATACGCAGTATTTT. Protein product: CASSEIYTDTQYF.

V gene TRBV27 combines with J gene TRBJ1-2, with TRBD1 matching 7 bases. The CDR3 is 13 amino acids. The trim removed 4 bases at V and 3 bases at J, leaving 2 bases unmatched. CDR1 is MNHEY, CDR2 SMNVEV, per germline (reference sequence). DNA of the CDR3: TGTGCCAGCAGTTGGGACAGCCACTATGGCTACACCTTC. The encoded protein is CASSWDSHYGYTF.

This clonotype was seen only a few times. The V gene is TRBV29-1, the J gene TRBJ1-4; D ambiguous. V lost 5 bases to trimming and J lost 7 bases, with 17 bases between them. Germline assignment: CDR1 SQVTM and CDR2 ANQGSEA. The length of the CDR3 is 14 residues. DNA for the CDR3: TGCAGCGTTCACCGACCATCATGGGGTGAAAAACTGTTTTTT. It specifies CSVHRPSWGEKLFF.

This clonotype showed up many times. The J gene is TRBJ2-3, the V gene TRBV5-5; maybe TRBD2 (5 bases). V was cut by 2 bases and J by 0 bases, with 7 bases left in between. CDR1 is SGHKS, CDR2 YYEKEE, per germline (reference sequence). This CDR3 contains 14 residues. The CDR3, as DNA: TGTGCCAGCAGCTTAGACTACAGCACAGATACGCAGTATTTT. Its protein is CASSLDYSTDTQYF.

The table lists this clonotype with a few counts. The gene calls are TRBV4-3 and TRBJ2-5; D is possibly TRBD2 (5 bases). V lost 1 base, J lost 4 bases, and 13 bases lay in between. Germline CDR1 LGHNA, CDR2 YSLEER. This CDR3 spans 15 amino acids. In DNA form, the CDR3 reads TGCGCCAGCAGCCAAGTGGCGGGTAAGGGAGAGACCCAGTACTTC. It specifies CASSQVAGKGETQYF.